Listed below are T cell receptor beta chains from one sample, sequenced in a study of CD8+CD57+ T cells in acquired aplastic anemia. TCRdb fed the reads into MiXCR, producing one record per CDR3 protein. Of roughly 190,000 distinct CDR3 sequences in the sample, roughly half were seen once. Sequencing used sorted CD4+, CD8+, or CD8+CD57+ T cells (not recorded which) from PBMCs. All receptors derive from a human donor with aplastic anemia. Both conserved end residues are part of each CDR3. A D gene is named only where the DNA matches it firmly. Expanded clones get a size class; other rows say once, few or many, or leave the size out.

TRBV12-5	TRBD2	-	TRBJ2-3	TGTGCTAGTGGTTTGGTGACTAGCGGGAGGGCAGATACGCAGTATTTT	CASGLVTSGRADTQYF
TRBV10-3	-	-	TRBJ1-5	TGTGCCATCAGTGATCGGTTGCAGCCCCAGCATTTT	CAISDRLQPQHF
TRBV29-1	-	-	TRBJ2-1	TGCAGCGTTGAAGATCTAAGGGGACTTTACAATGAGCAGTTCTTC	CSVEDLRGLYNEQFF
TRBV20-1	TRBD2	-	TRBJ2-5	TGCAGTGCAACGGGACTAGCGGGAGGAGGGGAGACCCAGTACTTC	CSATGLAGGGETQYF
TRBV19	TRBD1	-	TRBJ2-3	TGTGCCAGTGGGAACGGACAGGGGGATACGCAGTATTTT	CASGNGQGDTQYF
TRBV25-1	TRBD1	-	TRBJ1-2	TGTGCCAGCAGTGAGGGGACAGGGGGAGTTGGCTATGGCTACACCTTC	CASSEGTGGVGYGYTF
TRBV20-1	TRBD2	many	TRBJ2-2	TGCAGTGCTCCAAACCAGGGAGGGGCCGGGGAGCTGTTTTTT	CSAPNQGGAGELFF
TRBV20-1	TRBD1	once	TRBJ2-7	TGCAGTGCAAGTCCGGGACAGGCACTCGAGCAGTACTTC	CSASPGQALEQYF
TRBV12-3/TRBV12-4	-	few	TRBJ1-1	TGTGCCAGCAGTTTAGCGCTATCTTCAGATATGAACACTGAAGCTTTCTTT	CASSLALSSDMNTEAFF
TRBV11-2	-	-	TRBJ2-6	TGTGCCAGCAGCCTGGGGGGCCCAGCCTCTGGGGCCAACGTCCTGACTTTC	CASSLGGPASGANVLTF
TRBV10-3	-	-	TRBJ1-1	TGTGCCATCAGTGGGTTCAGGACAGTAAGCTATGAAGCTTTCTTT	CAISGFRTVSYEAFF
TRBV5-1	-	many	TRBJ1-1	TGCGCCAGCAGGGTGTCAGGGAGCCAGAACACTGAAGCTTTCTTT	CASRVSGSQNTEAFF